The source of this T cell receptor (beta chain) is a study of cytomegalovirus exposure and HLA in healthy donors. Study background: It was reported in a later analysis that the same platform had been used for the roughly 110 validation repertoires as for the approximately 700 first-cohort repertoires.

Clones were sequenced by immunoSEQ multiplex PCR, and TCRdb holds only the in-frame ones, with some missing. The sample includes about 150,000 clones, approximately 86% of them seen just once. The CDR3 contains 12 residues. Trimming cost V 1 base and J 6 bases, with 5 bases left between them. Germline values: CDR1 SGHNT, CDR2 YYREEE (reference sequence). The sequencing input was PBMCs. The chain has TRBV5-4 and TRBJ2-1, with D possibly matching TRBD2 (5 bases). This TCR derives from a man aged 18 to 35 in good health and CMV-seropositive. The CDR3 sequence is CASSLTSNEQFF. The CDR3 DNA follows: TGTGCCAGCAGCTTGACTAGCAATGAGCAGTTCTTC.